The clone carrying this T cell receptor beta chain appeared a single time. Its antigen is unknown. This sample was taken from a study of blood T cells in healthy people across ages. Study-wide context: Template switching retrieved approximately one barcoded beta molecule for each two T cells.

General study findings and limits: Per-million-T-cell TCR beta diversity fell roughly linearly with age.

Combining a sample-barcoded 5' primer with a J-beta primer mix, a second PCR ran for about 6 to 12 cycles. TCRdb re-analysed the 5' RACE reads in MiXCR, keeping a single row per CDR3 protein. This table holds about 780,000 distinct CDR3 sequences, around 24% found once. The same data also contributed to another study, on T cells of mothers and their children. That investigation notes: The study recruited three healthy Caucasian mothers and their six children as donors.

The specimen was blood. The source of this sequence is a boy younger than 18 in good health.

The CDR3 sequence is CASSPGGGAGPAYEQYF. The DNA for the CDR3 is TGTGCCAGCAGCCCCGGGGGAGGAGCGGGGCCAGCCTACGAGCAGTACTTC. J is TRBJ2-7 and V is TRBV3-1, with 7 bases matching TRBD2. This CDR3 spans 17 amino acids. V lost 4 bases to trimming and J lost 2 bases; unmatched junction nucleotides: 14. The germline CDR1 and CDR2 sequences are LGHDT and YNNKEL (reference sequence).